This TCR beta chain was identified in a study of cytotoxic CD8 clonotypes in ibrutinib-treated CLL. Findings and limits, study-wide: Patients showed higher baseline clonality than age-matched healthy donors, and it tracked circulating CD8+ T-cell counts.

The repertoire was sequenced with immunoSEQ multiplex PCR; TCRdb's copy has only in-frame clones and lacks some. The sample holds 50,000 or so clones, about 50% seen once. Looked up from germline, CDR1 is SGHAT and CDR2 is FQNNGV. CDR3 length: 14 residues. Trimming cost V 0 bases and J 4 bases, with 9 bases left between them. A word on this clone: The target antigen is unknown.

The sample consisted of PBMCs, taken after 24 months of ibrutinib treatment. The receptor was isolated from a human donor with chronic lymphocytic leukemia. V usage is TRBV11-2 and J usage is TRBJ1-2; the D gene is possibly TRBD1 (6 bases). The CDR3 DNA reads as TGTGCCAGCAGCTTAGATATGACAGGCTATGGCTACACCTTC. It translates to CASSLDMTGYGYTF.